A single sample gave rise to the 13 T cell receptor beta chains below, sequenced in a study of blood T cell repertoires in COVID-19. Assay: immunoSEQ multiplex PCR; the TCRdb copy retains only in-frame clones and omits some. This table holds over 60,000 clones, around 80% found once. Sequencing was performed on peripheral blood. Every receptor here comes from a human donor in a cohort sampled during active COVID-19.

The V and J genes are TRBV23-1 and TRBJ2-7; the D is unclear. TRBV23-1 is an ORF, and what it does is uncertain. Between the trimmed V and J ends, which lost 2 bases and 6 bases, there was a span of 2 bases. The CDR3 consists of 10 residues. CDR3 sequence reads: CASSQREQYF. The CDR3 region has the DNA TGCGCCAGCAGTCAACGCGAGCAGTACTTC.

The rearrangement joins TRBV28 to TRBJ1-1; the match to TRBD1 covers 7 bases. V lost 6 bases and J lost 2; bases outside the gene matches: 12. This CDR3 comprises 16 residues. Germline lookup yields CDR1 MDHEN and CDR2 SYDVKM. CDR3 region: CASRGDRVVKNTEAFF. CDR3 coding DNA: TGTGCCAGCAGGGGTGACAGGGTGGTAAAAAACACTGAAGCTTTCTTT.

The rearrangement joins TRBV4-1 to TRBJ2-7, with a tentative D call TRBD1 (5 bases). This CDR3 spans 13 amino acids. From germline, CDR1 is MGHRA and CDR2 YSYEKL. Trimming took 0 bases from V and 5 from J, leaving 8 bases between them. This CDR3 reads CASSQEGPDEQYF. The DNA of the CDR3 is TGCGCCAGCAGCCAAGAGGGGCCAGACGAGCAGTACTTC.

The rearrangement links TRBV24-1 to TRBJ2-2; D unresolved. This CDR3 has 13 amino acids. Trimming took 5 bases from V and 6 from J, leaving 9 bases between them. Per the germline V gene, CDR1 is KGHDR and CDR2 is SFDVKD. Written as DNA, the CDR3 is TGTGCCACCAGTGTCCAGGCCCCCGGGGAGCTGTTTTTT. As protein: CATSVQAPGELFF.

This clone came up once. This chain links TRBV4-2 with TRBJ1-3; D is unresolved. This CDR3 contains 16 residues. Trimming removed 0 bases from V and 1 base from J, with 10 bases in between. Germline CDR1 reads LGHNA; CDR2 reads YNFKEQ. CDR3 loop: CASSQDRRLSGNTIYF. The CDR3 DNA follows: TGTGCCAGCAGCCAAGATAGGCGGCTATCTGGAAACACCATATATTTT.

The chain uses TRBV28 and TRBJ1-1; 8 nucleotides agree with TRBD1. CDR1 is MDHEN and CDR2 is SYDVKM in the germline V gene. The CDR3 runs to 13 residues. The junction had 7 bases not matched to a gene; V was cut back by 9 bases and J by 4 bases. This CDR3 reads CASTHGQGTEAFF. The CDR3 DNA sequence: TGTGCCAGTACCCACGGACAGGGCACTGAAGCTTTCTTT.

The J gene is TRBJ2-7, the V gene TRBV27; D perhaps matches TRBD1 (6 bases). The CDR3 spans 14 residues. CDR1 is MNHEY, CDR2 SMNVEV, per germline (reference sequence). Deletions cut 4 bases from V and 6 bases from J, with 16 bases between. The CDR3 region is CASSWGPEHTEQYF. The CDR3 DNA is TGTGCCAGCAGTTGGGGGCCAGAGCACACCGAGCAGTACTTC.

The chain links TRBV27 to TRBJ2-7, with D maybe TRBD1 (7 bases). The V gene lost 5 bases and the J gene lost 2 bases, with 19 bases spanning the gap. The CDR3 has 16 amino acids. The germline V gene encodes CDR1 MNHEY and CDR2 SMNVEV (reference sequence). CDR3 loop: CASSLFSGGIAYEQYF. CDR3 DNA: TGTGCCAGCAGTCTTTTCTCAGGGGGGATCGCCTACGAGCAGTACTTC.

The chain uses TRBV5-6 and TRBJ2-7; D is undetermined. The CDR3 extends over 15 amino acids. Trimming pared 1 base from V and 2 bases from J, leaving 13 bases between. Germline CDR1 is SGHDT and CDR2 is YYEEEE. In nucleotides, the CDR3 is TGTGCCAGCAGCTTGCAGGTAGACCGTCCCTACGAGCAGTACTTC. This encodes CASSLQVDRPYEQYF.

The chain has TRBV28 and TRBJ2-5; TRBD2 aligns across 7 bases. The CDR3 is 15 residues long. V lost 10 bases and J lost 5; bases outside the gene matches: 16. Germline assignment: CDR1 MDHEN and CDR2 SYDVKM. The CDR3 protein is CATQFHGAGEETQYF. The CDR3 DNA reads TGTGCCACCCAATTCCACGGGGCGGGAGAGGAGACCCAGTACTTC.

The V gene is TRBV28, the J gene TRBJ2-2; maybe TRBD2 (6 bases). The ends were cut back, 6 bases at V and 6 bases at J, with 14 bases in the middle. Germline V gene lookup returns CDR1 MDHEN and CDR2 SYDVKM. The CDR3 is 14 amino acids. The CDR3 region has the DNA TGTGCCAGCAGCCGAGGGACGGGGGCCGGGGAGCTGTTTTTT. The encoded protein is CASSRGTGAGELFF.

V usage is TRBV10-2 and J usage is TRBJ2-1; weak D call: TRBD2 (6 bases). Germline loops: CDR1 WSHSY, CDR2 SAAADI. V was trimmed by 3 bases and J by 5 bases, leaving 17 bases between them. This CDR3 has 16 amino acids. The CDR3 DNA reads TGCGCCAGCAGTGACTTCGGGAGTGACGTTAACAATGAGCAGTTCTTC. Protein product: CASSDFGSDVNNEQFF.

CDR3 protein: CASSQGASHNEKLFF. The CDR3 region has the DNA TGCGCCAGCAGCCAAGGGGCCAGTCACAATGAAAAACTGTTTTTT. The chain employs TRBV4-1 and TRBJ1-4; D gene ambiguous. Trimming shortened V by 1 base and J by 5 bases, and 11 bases separated the two germline ends. There are 15 residues in the CDR3. CDR1 and CDR2 (germline): MGHRA, YSYEKL.